Here is one T cell receptor (beta chain) with its context. Its matching antigen is unknown. Measured with immunoSEQ multiplex PCR; TCRdb has only the in-frame clones, and not every one. The sample shows roughly 150,000 clones, about nine tenths of them seen only once. The sample originates from a study of T cell responses to AZD1222 COVID-19 vaccine. General study points: The study found Spike-specific TCR breadth and depth rose after two AZD1222 doses. Females made up more of the donors, who were largely white British, and clonal diversity may have come out too low.

Germline-derived CDR1 and CDR2 are LGHNA and YSLEER. The CDR3 has 14 residues. Unmatched junction bases numbered 9, after V lost 1 base and J lost 13 bases. The sequence was collected from an adult in good health. The chain carries TRBV4-3 and TRBJ2-1; 8 positions agree with TRBD2. Here the sequenced sample was peripheral blood, taken on day 0 of MenACWY control vaccination. The CDR3 DNA is TGCGCCAGCAGCCAAGGATTGGAAGCGGGAGAACAGTTCTTC. It encodes CASSQGLEAGEQFF.